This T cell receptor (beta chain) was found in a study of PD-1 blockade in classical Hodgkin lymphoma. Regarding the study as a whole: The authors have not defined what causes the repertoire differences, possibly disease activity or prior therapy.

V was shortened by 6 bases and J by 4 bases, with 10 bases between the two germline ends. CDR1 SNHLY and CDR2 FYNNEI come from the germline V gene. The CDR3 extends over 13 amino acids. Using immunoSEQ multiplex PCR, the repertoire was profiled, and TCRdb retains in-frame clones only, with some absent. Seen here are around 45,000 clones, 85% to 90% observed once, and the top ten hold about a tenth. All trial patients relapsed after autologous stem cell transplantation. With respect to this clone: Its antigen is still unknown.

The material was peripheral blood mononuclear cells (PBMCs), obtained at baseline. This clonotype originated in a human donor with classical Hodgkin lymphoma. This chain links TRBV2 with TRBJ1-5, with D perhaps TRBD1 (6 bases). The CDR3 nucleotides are TGTGCCAGCAGCCGGGACATAAATCAGCCCCAGCATTTT. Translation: CASSRDINQPQHF.